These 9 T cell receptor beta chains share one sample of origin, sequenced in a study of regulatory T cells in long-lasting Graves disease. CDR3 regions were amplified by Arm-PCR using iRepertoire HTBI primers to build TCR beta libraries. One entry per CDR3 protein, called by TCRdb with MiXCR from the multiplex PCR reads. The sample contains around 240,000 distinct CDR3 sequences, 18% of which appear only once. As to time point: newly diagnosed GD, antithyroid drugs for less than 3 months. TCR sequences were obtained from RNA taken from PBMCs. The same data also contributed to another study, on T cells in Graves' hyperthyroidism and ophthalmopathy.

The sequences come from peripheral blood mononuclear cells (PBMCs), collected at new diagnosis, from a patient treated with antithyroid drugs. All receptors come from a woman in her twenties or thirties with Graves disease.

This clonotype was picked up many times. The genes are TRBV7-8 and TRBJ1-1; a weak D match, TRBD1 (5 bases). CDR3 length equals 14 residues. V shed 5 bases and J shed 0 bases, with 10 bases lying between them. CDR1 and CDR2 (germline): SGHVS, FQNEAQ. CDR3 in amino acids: CASSTQTVNTEAFF. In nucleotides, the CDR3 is TGTGCCAGCAGCACCCAGACAGTGAACACTGAAGCTTTCTTT.

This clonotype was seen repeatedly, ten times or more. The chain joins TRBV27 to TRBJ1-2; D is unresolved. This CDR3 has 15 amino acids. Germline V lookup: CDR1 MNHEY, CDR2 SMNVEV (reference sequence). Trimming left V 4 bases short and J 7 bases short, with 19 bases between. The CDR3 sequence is CASSSLRAGSGGYTF. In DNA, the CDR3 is TGTGCCAGCAGTTCCCTACGGGCAGGTTCGGGTGGCTACACCTTC.

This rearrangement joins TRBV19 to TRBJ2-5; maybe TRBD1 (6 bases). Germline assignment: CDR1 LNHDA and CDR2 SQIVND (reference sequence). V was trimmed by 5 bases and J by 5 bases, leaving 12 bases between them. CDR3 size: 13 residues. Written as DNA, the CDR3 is TGTGCCAGTAGTGAACAGGGATGGGAGACCCAGTACTTC. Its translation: CASSEQGWETQYF.

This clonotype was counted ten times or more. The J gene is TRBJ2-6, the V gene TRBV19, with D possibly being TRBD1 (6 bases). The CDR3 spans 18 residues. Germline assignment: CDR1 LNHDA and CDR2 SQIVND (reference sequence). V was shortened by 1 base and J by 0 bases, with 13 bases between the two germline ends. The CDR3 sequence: CASSIVGQSTSGANVLTF. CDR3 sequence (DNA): TGTGCCAGTAGTATAGTCGGACAGTCCACCTCTGGGGCCAACGTCCTGACTTTC.

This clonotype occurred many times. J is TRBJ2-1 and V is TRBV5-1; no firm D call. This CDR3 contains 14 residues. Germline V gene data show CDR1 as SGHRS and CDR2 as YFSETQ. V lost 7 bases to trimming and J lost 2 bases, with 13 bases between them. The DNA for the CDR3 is TGCGCCAGCTACACAATGGGCGCCTACAATGAGCAGTTCTTC. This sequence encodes CASYTMGAYNEQFF.

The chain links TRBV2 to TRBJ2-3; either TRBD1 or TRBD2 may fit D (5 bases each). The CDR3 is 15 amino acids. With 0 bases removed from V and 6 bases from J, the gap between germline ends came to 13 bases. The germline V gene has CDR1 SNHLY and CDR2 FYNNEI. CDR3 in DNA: TGTGCCAGCAGTGAAGCAACGGGGCCGCTGGATACGCAGTATTTT. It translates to CASSEATGPLDTQYF.

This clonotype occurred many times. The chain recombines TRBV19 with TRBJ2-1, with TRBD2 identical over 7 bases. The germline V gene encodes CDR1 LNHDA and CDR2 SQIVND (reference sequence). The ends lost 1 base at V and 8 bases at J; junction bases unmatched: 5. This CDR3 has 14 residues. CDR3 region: CASSIAPGGYEQFF. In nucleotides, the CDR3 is TGTGCCAGTAGTATAGCCCCCGGGGGGTATGAGCAGTTCTTC.

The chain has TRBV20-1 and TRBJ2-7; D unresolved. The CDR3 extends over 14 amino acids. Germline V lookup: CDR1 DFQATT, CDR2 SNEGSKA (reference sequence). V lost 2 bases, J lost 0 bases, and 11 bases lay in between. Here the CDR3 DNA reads TGCAGTGCTAGACTAGTTGGGATCTCCTACGAGCAGTACTTC. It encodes CSARLVGISYEQYF.

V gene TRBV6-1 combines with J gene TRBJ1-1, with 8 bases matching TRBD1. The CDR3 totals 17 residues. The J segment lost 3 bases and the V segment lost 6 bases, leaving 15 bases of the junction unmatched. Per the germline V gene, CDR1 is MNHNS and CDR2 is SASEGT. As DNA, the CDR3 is TGTGCCAGCAGCCTAGGAGGCGCAGGGGGCGCGGACACTGAAGCTTTCTTT. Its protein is CASSLGGAGGADTEAFF.